This T cell receptor (beta chain) was found in a study of blood T cell repertoires in COVID-19. At the level of the study: Specimens from acute and convalescent COVID-19 originated in the United States, Italy and Spain. PBMCs, B-cell-depleted T cells, or T cells provided the cDNA or gDNA that made up the material.

Methods used by the authors: It was from reference gene primer amplification that nucleated cell counts were estimated. TCRdb's copy holds only in-frame clones and misses some; the assay was immunoSEQ multiplex PCR. The V and J calls and clone size were taken over from that table, and D and trimming were inferred from the DNA. The sample gives roughly 200,000 clones, 80% of which show up once; 6.9% is in the top ten. This CDR3 comprises 16 residues. Germline CDR1 SGHDT, CDR2 YYEEEE. V shed 1 base and J 6 bases; nucleotides not matched to a gene: 8. The sample was peripheral blood. This receptor was obtained from a man between 60 and 75 years old with acute or convalescent COVID-19. The chain combines TRBV5-6 with TRBJ1-5, with 9 bases that match TRBD1. CDR3 bases: TGTGCCAGCAGCTTGAAGTATACAGGGGGCAGTCAGCCCCAGCATTTT. This translates into CASSLKYTGGSQPQHF.